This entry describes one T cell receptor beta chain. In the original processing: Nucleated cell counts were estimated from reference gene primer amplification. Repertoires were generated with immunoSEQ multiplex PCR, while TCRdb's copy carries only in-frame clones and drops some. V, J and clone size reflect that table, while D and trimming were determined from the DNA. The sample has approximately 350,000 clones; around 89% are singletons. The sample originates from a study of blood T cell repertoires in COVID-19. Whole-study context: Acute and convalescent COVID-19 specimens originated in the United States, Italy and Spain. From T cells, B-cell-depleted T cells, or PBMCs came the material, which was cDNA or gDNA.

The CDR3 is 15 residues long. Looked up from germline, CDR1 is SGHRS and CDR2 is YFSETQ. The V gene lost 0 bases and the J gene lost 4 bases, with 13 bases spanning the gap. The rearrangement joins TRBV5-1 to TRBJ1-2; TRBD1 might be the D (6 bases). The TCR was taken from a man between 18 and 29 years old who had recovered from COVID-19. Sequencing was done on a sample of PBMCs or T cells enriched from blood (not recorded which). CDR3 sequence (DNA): TGCGCCAGCAGCTTGGGACAGGAAAGTCCCTATGGCTACACCTTC. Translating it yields CASSLGQESPYGYTF.